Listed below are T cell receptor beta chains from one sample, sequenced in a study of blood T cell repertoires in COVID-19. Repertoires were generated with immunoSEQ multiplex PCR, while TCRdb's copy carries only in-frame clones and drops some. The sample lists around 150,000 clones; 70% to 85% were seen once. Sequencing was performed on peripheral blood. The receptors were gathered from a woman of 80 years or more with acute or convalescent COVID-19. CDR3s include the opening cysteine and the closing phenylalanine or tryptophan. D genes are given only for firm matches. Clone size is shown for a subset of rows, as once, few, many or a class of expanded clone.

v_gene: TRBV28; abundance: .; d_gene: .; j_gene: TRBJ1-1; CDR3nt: TGTGCCAGCAGTTCTCCGGAGAAGGCTTTCTTT; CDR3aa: CASSSPEKAFF
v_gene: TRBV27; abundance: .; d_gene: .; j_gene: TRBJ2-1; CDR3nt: TGTGCCAGCAGTTTATCGTACCTAGGGCGGGATGAGCAGTTCTTC; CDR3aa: CASSLSYLGRDEQFF
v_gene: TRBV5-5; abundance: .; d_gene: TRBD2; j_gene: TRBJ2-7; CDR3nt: TGTGCCAGCAGCTTAGCGGGGGGATTACGCGAGCAGTACTTC; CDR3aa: CASSLAGGLREQYF
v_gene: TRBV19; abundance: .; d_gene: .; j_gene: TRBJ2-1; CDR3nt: TGTGCCAGTAGAGAGGGAGGAGAGCAGTTCTTC; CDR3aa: CASREGGEQFF
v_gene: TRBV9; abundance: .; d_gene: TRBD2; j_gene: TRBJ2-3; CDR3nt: TGTGCCAGCAGCCGAACGGCTAGCGGGATCACCACAGATACGCAGTATTTT; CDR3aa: CASSRTASGITTDTQYF
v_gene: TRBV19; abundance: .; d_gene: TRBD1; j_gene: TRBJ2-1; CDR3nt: TGTGCCAGTAGTTTTGGGACAGCGGCAGGCTACAATGAGCAGTTCTTC; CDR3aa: CASSFGTAAGYNEQFF
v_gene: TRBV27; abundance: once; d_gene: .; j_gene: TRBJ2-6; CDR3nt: TGTGCCAGCAGACCGCGCTCTGGGGCCAACGTCCTGACTTTC; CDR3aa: CASRPRSGANVLTF
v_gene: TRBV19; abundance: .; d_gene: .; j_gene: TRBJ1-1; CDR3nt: TGTGCCAGTAGTATAGTCCCCCCCGGGAACACTGAAGCTTTCTTT; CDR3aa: CASSIVPPGNTEAFF
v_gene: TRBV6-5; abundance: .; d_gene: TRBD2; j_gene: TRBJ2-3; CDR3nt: TGTGCCAGCAGGCAACTAGCGGGAAGATCAGATACGCAGTATTTT; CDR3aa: CASRQLAGRSDTQYF
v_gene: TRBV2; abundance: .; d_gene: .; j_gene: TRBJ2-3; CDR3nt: TGTGCCAGCAGTGATAGTTTGGCCATCGACTTTACGCAGTATTTT; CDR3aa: CASSDSLAIDFTQYF
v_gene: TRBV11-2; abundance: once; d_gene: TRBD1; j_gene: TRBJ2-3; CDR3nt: TGTGCCAGCAGCTCGACAGGGGGCGCAGGGGATACGCAGTATTTT; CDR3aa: CASSSTGGAGDTQYF
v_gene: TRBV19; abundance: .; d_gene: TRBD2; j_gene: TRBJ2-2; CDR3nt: TGTGCCAGTAGTAGACTAGCGGGAAACACCGGGGAGCTGTTTTTT; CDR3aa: CASSRLAGNTGELFF